Presented here are 14 T cell receptor beta chains from one specimen sequenced in a study of blood T cells in healthy people across ages (dated by TCRdb to between 2014 and 2017). The method behind the library was 5' RACE. TCRdb lists the instrument as Illumina HiSeq 2500. A second PCR of roughly 7 to 11 cycles was performed with a sample-barcoded 5' primer and a J-beta primer mix. Starting from the raw public reads, TCRdb applied fastp trimming at Q25, assembled clones with MiXCR and retained in-frame beta chains. One record per CDR3 amino acid sequence lists the most common genes and DNA. The sample data list 550,000 to 750,000 distinct CDR3 sequences, and around a fifth of these were observed just once. The top ten hold about 3.6% of the sample. The sample was blood. These receptor sequences come from a man between 65 and 85 years old in good health.

The J gene is TRBJ2-2, the V gene TRBV6-2 or TRBV6-3; TRBD2 matches at 7 bases. J was trimmed by 7 bases and V by 5 bases; bases with no gene match: 16. From germline, CDR1 is MNHEY and CDR2 SVGEGT. The CDR3 sequence is 17 residues long. The CDR3 DNA sequence: TGTGCCAGCAGTCGCAGACCGACTAGCCCGGGGGGCGGGGAGCTGTTTTTT. The encoded protein is CASSRRPTSPGGGELFF.

As DNA, the CDR3 is TGTGCCATCAGTGAGTCAGGGACCCGGTCCCTTCAGTACTTC. Protein: CAISESGTRSLQYF. The gene calls are TRBV10-3 and TRBJ2-4; tentatively, D is TRBD1 or TRBD2 (5 bases each). The CDR3 is 14 residues long. Trimming left V 0 bases short and J 11 bases short, with 14 bases between. Germline V CDR1 and CDR2: ENHRY, SYGVKD.

This clonotype was seen more than once but under ten times. The chain uses TRBV3-1 and TRBJ1-1; D may be TRBD1 (6 bases). Between the trimmed V and J ends, which lost 5 bases and 4 bases, there was a span of 17 bases. This CDR3 is built from 15 residues. Germline-derived CDR1 and CDR2 are LGHDT and YNNKEL (reference sequence). The CDR3 DNA reads TGTGCCAGCAGCGTACAGGGAAGAGGAAGCACTGAAGCTTTCTTT. Amino acid sequence: CASSVQGRGSTEAFF.

This clonotype was recorded a few times. V is TRBV11-3 and J is TRBJ2-2; no reliable D call. Germline CDR1 and CDR2: SGHNT and YENEEA. V lost 3 bases to trimming and J lost 4 bases, with 6 bases between them. The CDR3 sequence is 13 residues long. The CDR3 here is CASSLAVTGELFF. The CDR3 region has the DNA TGTGCCAGCAGCTTGGCGGTCACCGGGGAGCTGTTTTTT.

This clonotype was detected only a few times. The genes are TRBV10-3 and TRBJ2-7; 8 positions agree with TRBD2. V lost 2 bases and J lost 3; bases outside the gene matches: 6. There are 15 residues in the CDR3. CDR1 and CDR2 from the germline V gene are ENHRY and SYGVKD. Written as DNA, the CDR3 is TGTGCCATCAGTGAGGCGGCGGGAGGCGACTACGAGCAGTACTTC. Protein: CAISEAAGGDYEQYF.

V gene TRBV20-1 combines with J gene TRBJ2-3, with 8 bases identical to TRBD2. CDR1 is DFQATT and CDR2 is SNEGSKA in the germline V gene (reference sequence). The V segment lost 6 bases and the J segment 7 bases; nucleotides outside the gene matches: 15. The CDR3 has 15 amino acids. Written as DNA, the CDR3 is TGCAGTGCGACACTGGGCGGCGCGGGAGGAAATACGCAGTATTTT. Its translation is CSATLGGAGGNTQYF.

CDR3 protein: CSVADLSGGETQYF. The DNA for the CDR3 is TGCAGCGTCGCGGACCTGTCAGGGGGAGAGACCCAGTACTTC. The chain links TRBV29-1 to TRBJ2-5, with TRBD1 matching 7 bases. Looked up from germline, CDR1 is SQVTM and CDR2 is ANQGSEA. The CDR3 extends over 14 amino acids. Losses at the gene ends were 6 bases for V and 4 bases for J; bases not matched to a gene: 11.

This clonotype is a singleton in its sample. The V call is TRBV6-5, the J call TRBJ2-5; D not certain. TRBJ2-7 matches the DNA end more closely, so the J call is doubtful. This CDR3 has 14 residues. Germline V lookup: CDR1 MNHEY, CDR2 SVGAGI. CDR3 residues: CASSYGAKSYEQYF. CDR3 DNA: TGTGCCAGCAGTTACGGCGCCAAATCCTACGAGCAGTACTTC.

The sample holds a few counts of this clonotype. It may be a read error: a sequence one base away is much more abundant. The CDR3 carries no conserved terminal phenylalanine or tryptophan, so it likely arises from a read error. The rearrangement links TRBV20-1 to TRBJ2-1; 9 bases fit TRBD2. CDR1 and CDR2 (germline): DFQATT, SNEGSKA (reference sequence). The trim removed 0 bases at V and 2 bases at J, leaving 2 bases unmatched. The CDR3 loop spans 15 amino acids. CDR3 DNA sequence: TGCAGTGCTAGAGACCGACTAGCGGCCTACAATGAGCAGTTCATC. Protein sequence: CSARDRLAAYNEQFI.

This clonotype was detected many times. The CDR3 here is CASSPRNGYTF. CDR3 DNA sequence: TGTGCCAGCAGTCCCAGAAATGGCTACACCTTC. This chain uses TRBV2 with TRBJ1-2; D gene unclear. Germline V gives CDR1 SNHLY, CDR2 FYNNEI. The CDR3 has 11 residues. Trimming took 5 bases from V and 6 from J, leaving 7 bases between them.

This clonotype occurred many times. J is TRBJ2-1 and V is TRBV18, with 9 positions matching TRBD1. CDR1 is KGHSH and CDR2 is LQKENI in the germline V gene. The CDR3 runs to 15 residues. The V segment lost 3 bases and the J segment 4 bases; nucleotides outside the gene matches: 4. This chain's CDR3 is CASSPQQGAYNEQFF. The CDR3 bases are TGTGCCAGCTCACCTCAACAGGGGGCGTACAATGAGCAGTTCTTC.

This clonotype was detected a few times. The chain links TRBV20-1 to TRBJ2-1; tentatively, D is TRBD2 (6 bases). Trimming cost V 1 base and J 0 bases, with 13 bases left between them. The germline CDR1 and CDR2 sequences are DFQATT and SNEGSKA (reference sequence). The length of the CDR3 is 16 residues. DNA of the CDR3: TGCAGTGCTAGAGTTGAGGGAGGCTACTCCTACAATGAGCAGTTCTTC. Amino acids: CSARVEGGYSYNEQFF.

This chain uses TRBV30 with TRBJ2-5; D tentatively fits TRBD1 or TRBD2 (5 bases each). The last part of the DNA fits TRBJ2-1 better; the J call may be wrong. CDR3 length: 12 amino acids. The germline gives CDR1 GTSNPN, CDR2 SVGIG (reference sequence). CDR3 nucleotides: TGTGCCTGGAGTGTACCGGATGGGGGGCAGTTCTTC. The encoded protein is CAWSVPDGGQFF.

This clonotype has a handful of counts. The rearrangement links TRBV12-3 or TRBV12-4 to TRBJ2-3, with TRBD2 matching 7 bases. There are 15 residues in the CDR3. J lost 4 bases, V lost 6 bases, and 10 bases had no gene match. The CDR3: CASRWRAGDPDTQYF. As DNA, the CDR3 is TGTGCCAGCAGGTGGAGGGCGGGAGATCCAGATACGCAGTATTTT.